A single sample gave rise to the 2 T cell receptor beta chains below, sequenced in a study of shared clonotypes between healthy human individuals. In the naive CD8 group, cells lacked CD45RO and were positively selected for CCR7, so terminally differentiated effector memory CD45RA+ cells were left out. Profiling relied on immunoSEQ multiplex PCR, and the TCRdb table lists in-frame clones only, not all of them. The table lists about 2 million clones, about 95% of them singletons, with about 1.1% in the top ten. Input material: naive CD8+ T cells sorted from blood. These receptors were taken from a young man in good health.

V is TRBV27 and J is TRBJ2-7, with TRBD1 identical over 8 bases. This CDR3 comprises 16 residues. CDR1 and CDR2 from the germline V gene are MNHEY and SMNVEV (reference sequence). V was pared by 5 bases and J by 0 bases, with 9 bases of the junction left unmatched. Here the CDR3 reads CASSPSTGVISYEQYF. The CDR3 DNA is TGTGCCAGCAGTCCGTCGACAGGGGTCATCTCCTACGAGCAGTACTTC.

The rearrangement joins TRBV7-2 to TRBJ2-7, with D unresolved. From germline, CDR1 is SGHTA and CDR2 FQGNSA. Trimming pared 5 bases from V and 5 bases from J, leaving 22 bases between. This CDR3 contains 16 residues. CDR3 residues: CASSVRNSPPNHEQYF. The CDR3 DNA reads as TGTGCCAGCAGCGTTAGAAATAGTCCCCCTAACCACGAGCAGTACTTC.